This TCR beta chain was sequenced in a study of T cell repertoires in aging, cancer and after chemotherapy. Looked up from germline, CDR1 is SGHAT and CDR2 is FQDESV (reference sequence). V was trimmed by 5 bases and J by 4 bases, leaving 26 bases between them. CDR3 length: 18 residues. TCR beta rearrangements were amplified from peripheral blood genomic DNA. Rearranged V-D-J TRB sequences were amplified with a mixed TRB-A/B primer pool. TCRdb called the multiplex PCR reads again in MiXCR, with one record for every CDR3 protein. The repertoire holds about 3,000 distinct CDR3 sequences, with 25% as singletons. By share, this clonotype counts as medium-sized.

The clonotype originates from a human donor with a solid tumor. The V call is TRBV11-1, the J call TRBJ2-5, with D tentatively TRBD1 (6 bases). The specimen was blood. CDR3 bases: TGTGCCAGCAGCCCAGGGGTCCTCGGTGGGCCACTCAGAGAGACCCAGTACTTC. Its translation is CASSPGVLGGPLRETQYF.